This T cell receptor beta chain was captured in a study of PD-1 blockade in classical Hodgkin lymphoma. TCRdb's table, derived via immunoSEQ multiplex PCR, lists solely in-frame clones and lacks some. This table has tens of thousands of clones, 55% to 70% appearing once. The CDR3 is 15 residues long. The germline V gene has CDR1 LNHNV and CDR2 YYDKDF (reference sequence). Trimming removed 3 bases from V and 4 bases from J, with 15 bases in between. The time point is: cycle 4 day 1 (C4D1), after 6 weeks of nivolumab. In every patient, relapse followed autologous stem cell transplantation, while exposure to brentuximab vedotin differed.

This sequence originates from a human donor with classical Hodgkin lymphoma. The chain has TRBV15 and TRBJ2-5, with TRBD1 as a possible D gene (6 bases). Sequenced here: peripheral blood mononuclear cells (PBMCs), sampled before the fourth cycle of nivolumab. For the CDR3, the DNA is TGTGCCACCAGCAGTCCACAGGGCTTAGGAGAGACCCAGTACTTC. Translation: CATSSPQGLGETQYF.